This paragraph reports one TCR beta chain. Via MiXCR, TCRdb re-called the 5' RACE reads, giving one row per CDR3 protein. Here the sample spans about 310,000 distinct CDR3 sequences, around 4% being singletons. Germline V CDR1 and CDR2: DFQATT, SNEGSKA (reference sequence). V shed 6 bases and J 1 base; nucleotides not matched to a gene: 13. The CDR3 totals 16 residues. The sample originates from a study of T cells after yellow fever vaccination. The rearrangement links TRBV20-1 to TRBJ2-3, with TRBD1 identical over 7 bases. The material was PBMCs, obtained on the day of the yellow fever booster vaccination. This receptor was taken from a man aged 18 to 35 who received the YFV17D yellow fever vaccine. DNA of the CDR3: TGCAGTGCCAGGCAACAGGGGCGGTGGGGCACAGATACGCAGTATTTT. This gives the protein CSARQQGRWGTDTQYF.